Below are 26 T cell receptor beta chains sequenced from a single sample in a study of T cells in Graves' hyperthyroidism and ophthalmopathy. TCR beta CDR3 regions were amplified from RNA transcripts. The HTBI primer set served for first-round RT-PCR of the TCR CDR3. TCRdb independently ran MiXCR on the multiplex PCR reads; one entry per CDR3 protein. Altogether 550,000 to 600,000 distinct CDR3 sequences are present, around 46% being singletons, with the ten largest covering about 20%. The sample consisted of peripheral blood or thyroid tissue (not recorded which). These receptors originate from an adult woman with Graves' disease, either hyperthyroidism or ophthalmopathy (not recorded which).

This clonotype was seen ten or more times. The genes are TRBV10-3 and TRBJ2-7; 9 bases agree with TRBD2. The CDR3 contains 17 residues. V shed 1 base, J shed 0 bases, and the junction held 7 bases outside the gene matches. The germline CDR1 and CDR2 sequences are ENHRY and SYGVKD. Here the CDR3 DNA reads TGTGCCATCAGTGAGTTTAGCGGGAGAGAGGCCTCCTACGAGCAGTACTTC. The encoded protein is CAISEFSGREASYEQYF.

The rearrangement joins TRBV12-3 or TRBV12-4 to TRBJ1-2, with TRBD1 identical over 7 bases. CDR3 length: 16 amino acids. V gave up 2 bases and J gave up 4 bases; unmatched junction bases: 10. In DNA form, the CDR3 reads TGTGCCAGCAGTTTATTAGTCCAGGGGGGACGCTATGGCTACACCTTC. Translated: CASSLLVQGGRYGYTF.

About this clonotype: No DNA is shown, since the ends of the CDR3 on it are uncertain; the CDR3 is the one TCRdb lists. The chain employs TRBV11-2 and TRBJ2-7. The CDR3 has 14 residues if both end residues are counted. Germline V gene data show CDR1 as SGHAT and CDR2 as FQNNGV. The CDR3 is CACSVELGTYEQYF.

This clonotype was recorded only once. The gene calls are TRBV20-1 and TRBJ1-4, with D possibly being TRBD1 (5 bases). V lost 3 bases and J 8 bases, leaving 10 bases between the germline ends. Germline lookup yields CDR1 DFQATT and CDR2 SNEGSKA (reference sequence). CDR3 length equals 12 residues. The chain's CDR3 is CSARGRFEKLFF. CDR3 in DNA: TGCAGTGCTAGGGGGCGGTTCGAAAAACTGTTTTTT.

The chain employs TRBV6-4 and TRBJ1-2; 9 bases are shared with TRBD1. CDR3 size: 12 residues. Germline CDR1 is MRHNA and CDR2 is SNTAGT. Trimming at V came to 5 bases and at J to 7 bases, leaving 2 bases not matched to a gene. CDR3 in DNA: TGTGCCAGCAGTACGACAGGGGGTGGCTACACCTTC. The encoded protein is CASSTTGGGYTF.

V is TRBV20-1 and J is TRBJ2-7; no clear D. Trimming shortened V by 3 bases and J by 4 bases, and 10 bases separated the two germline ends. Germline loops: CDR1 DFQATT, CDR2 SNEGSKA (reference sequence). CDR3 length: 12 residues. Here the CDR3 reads CSASVTLYEQYF. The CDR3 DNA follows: TGCAGTGCTAGTGTTACACTATACGAGCAGTACTTC.

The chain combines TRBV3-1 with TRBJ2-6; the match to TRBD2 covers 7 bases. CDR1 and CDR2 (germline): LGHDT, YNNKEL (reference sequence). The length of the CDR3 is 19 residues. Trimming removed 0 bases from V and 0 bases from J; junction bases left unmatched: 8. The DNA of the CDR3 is TGTGCCAGCAGCCAAGAAAGTTGGGAGGGATACTCTGGGGCCAACGTCCTGACTTTC. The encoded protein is CASSQESWEGYSGANVLTF.

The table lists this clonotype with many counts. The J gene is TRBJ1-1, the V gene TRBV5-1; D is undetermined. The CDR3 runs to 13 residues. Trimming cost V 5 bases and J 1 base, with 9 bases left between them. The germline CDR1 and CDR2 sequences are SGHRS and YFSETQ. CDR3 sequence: CASRRTGNTEAFF. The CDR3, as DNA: TGCGCCAGCAGAAGGACGGGGAACACTGAAGCTTTCTTT.

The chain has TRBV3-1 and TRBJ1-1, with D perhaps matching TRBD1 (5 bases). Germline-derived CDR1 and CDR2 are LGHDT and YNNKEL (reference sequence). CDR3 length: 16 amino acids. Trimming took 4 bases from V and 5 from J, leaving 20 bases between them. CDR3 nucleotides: TGTGCCAGCAGCCGCTACGGAGGTCGAGGGGATACTGAAGCTTTCTTT. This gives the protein CASSRYGGRGDTEAFF.

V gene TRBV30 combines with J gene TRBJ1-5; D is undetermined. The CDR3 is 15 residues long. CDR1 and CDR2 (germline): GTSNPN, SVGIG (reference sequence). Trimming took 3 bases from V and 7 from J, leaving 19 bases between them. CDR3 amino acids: CAWSGRPKGGQPQHF. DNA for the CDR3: TGTGCCTGGAGCGGCCGGCCGAAAGGAGGACAGCCCCAGCATTTT.

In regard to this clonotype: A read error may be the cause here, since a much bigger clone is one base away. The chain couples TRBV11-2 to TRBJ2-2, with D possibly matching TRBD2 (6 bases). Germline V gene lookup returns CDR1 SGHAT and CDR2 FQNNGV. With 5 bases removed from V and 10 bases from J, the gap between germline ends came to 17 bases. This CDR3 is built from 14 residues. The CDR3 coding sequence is TGTGCCAGCAGCCCGCGACTAGGTTCCGAGGAGCTGTTTTTT. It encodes CASSPRLGSEELFF.

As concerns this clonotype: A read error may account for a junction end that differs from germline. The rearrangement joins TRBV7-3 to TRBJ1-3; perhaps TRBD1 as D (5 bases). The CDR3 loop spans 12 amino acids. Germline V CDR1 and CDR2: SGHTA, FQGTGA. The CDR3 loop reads CASSFGTNTEAF. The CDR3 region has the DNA TGTGCCAGCAGCTTCGGGACGAACACTGAAGCTTTT.

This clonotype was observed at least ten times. CDR3 sequence: CATSTDQGSGYTF. The CDR3 nucleotides are TGTGCCACCAGCACGGACCAGGGTAGTGGCTACACCTTC. V gene TRBV15 combines with J gene TRBJ1-2; the D gene is possibly TRBD1 (5 bases). The CDR3 covers 13 residues. V lost 4 bases to trimming and J lost 7 bases, with 13 bases between them. Germline V gives CDR1 LNHNV, CDR2 YYDKDF (reference sequence).

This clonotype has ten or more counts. For the CDR3, the DNA is TGTGCCAGCAGTTACTTGCAGAAGGATGGCTACACCTTC. Its translation is CASSYLQKDGYTF. This chain uses TRBV6-5 with TRBJ1-2, with D hard to call. V was shortened by 1 base and J by 6 bases, with 9 bases between the two germline ends. Germline values: CDR1 MNHEY, CDR2 SVGAGI. The length of the CDR3 is 13 residues.

CDR3 bases: TGTGCCAGCAGCGGGGGTATGGGTGGCAATTCACCCCTCCACTTT. Translated: CASSGGMGGNSPLHF. The genes are TRBV7-8 and TRBJ1-6, with D maybe TRBD1 (5 bases). The germline gives CDR1 SGHVS, CDR2 FQNEAQ. The CDR3 length is 15 residues. Trimming took off 5 bases at V and 7 bases at J, with 15 bases between the two ends.

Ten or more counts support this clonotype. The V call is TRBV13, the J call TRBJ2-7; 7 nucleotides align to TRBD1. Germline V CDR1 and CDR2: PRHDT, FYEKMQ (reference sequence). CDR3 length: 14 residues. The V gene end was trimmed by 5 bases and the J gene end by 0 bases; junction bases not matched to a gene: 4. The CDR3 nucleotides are TGTGCCAGCAGCCCGTGGGACAGCTCCTACGAGCAGTACTTC. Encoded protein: CASSPWDSSYEQYF.

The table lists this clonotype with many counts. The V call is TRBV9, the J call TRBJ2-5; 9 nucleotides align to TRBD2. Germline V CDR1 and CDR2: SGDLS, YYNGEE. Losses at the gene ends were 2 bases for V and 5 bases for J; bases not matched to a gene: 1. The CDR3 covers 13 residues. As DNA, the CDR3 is TGTGCCAGCAGCGTGGCGGGGGGGGAGACCCAGTACTTC. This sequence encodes CASSVAGGETQYF. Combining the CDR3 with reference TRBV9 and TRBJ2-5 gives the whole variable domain DSGVTQTPKHLITATGQRVTLRCSPRSGDLSVYWYQQSLDQGLQFLIQYYNGEERAKGNILERFSAQQFPDLHSELNLSSLELGDSALYFCASSVAGGETQYFGPGTRLLVL.

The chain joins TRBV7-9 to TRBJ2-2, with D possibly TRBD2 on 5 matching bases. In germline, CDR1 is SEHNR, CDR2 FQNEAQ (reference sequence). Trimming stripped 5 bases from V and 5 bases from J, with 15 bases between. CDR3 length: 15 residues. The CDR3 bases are TGTGCCAGCAGCCTACCTTCTAGCAATACCGGGGAGCTGTTTTTT. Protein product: CASSLPSSNTGELFF.

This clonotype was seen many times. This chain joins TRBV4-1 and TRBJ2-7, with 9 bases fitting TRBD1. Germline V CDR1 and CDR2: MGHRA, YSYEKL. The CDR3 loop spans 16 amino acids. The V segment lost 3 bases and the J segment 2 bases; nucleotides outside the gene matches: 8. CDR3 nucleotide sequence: TGCGCCAGCAGCCATGGACAGGGGCATACCGCCTACGAGCAGTACTTC. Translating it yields CASSHGQGHTAYEQYF.

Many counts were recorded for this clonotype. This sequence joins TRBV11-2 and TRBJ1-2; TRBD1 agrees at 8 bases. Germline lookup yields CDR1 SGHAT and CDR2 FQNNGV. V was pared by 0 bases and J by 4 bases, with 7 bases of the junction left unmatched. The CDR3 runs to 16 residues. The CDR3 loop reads CASSLDLDRAVYGYTF. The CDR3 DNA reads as TGTGCCAGCAGCTTAGATCTGGACAGGGCGGTCTATGGCTACACCTTC.

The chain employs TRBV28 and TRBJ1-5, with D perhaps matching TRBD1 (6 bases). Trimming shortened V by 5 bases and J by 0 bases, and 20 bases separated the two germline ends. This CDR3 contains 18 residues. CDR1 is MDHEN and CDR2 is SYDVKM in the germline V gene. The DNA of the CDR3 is TGTGCCAGCAGTCCCTCAAGGGACAAGACCTATAGCAATCAGCCCCAGCATTTT. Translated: CASSPSRDKTYSNQPQHF.

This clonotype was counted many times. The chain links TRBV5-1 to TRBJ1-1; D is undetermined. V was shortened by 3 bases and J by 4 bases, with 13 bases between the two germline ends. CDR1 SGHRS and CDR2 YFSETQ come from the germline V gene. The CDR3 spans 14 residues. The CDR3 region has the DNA TGCGCCAGCAGCTCGGTCCCAGAGGGCACTGAAGCTTTCTTT. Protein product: CASSSVPEGTEAFF. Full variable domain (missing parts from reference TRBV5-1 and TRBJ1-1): KAGVTQTPRYLIKTRGQQVTLSCSPISGHRSVSWYQQTPGQGLQFLFEYFSETQRNKGNFPGRFSGRQFSNSRSEMNVSTLELGDSALYLCASSSVPEGTEAFFGQGTRLTVV.

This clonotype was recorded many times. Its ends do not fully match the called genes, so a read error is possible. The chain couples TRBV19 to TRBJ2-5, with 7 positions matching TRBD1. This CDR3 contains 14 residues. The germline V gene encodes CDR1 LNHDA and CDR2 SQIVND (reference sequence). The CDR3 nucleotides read TGTGCCAGTAGTATTAACAGGGGTGGAGAGGCCCAGTACTTC. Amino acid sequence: CASSINRGGEAQYF.

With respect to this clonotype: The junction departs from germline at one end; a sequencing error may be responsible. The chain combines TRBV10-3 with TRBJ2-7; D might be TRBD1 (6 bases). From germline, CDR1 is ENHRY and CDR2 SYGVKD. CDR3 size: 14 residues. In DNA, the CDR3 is TGTGCCAGCAGTTGGGCCCACAGGGACTACGAGCAGTACTTC. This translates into CASSWAHRDYEQYF.

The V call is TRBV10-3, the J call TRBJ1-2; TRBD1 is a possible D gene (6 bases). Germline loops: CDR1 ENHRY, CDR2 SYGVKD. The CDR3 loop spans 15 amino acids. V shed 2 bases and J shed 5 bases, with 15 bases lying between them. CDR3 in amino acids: CAISEERDNYYGYTF. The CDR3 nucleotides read TGTGCCATCAGTGAGGAGCGGGACAACTATTATGGCTACACCTTC.

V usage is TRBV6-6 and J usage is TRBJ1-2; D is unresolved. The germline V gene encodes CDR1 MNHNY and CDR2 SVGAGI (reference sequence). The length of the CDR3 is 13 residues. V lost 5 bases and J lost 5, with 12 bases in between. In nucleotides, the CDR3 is TGTGCCAGCAGTGGCGGGCAGAGGTATGGCTACACCTTC. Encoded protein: CASSGGQRYGYTF.